Each of the 9 T cell receptor beta chains below was sequenced from the same sample in a study of T cell responses to AZD1222 COVID-19 vaccine. The data were produced by immunoSEQ multiplex PCR, yet TCRdb's version contains in-frame clones alone and is incomplete. The repertoire has 85,000 to 130,000 clones, around 87% of them found once; the top ten carry 3.3%. This specimen consisted of peripheral blood, obtained on day 0 of AZD1222 vaccination. These receptors all come from an adult in good health.

CDR3 sequence: CASSSTGGNTEAFF. DNA for the CDR3: TGCGCCAGCAGCTCGACGGGGGGGAACACTGAAGCTTTCTTT. This chain links TRBV5-1 with TRBJ1-1; a weak D match, TRBD1 (5 bases). CDR3 length equals 14 residues. V was cut by 3 bases and J by 1 base, with 10 bases left in between. The germline V gene encodes CDR1 SGHRS and CDR2 YFSETQ.

The chain joins TRBV30 to TRBJ1-3; D is uncertain. CDR3 size: 14 residues. V was clipped by 0 bases and J by 4 bases, with 10 bases between them. Germline lookup yields CDR1 GTSNPN and CDR2 SVGIG (reference sequence). CDR3 amino acids: CAWSVLGKGNTIYF. The CDR3 region has the DNA TGTGCCTGGAGTGTATTAGGGAAGGGAAACACCATATATTTT. Full variable domain (missing parts from reference TRBV30 and TRBJ1-3): SQTIHQWPATLVQPVGSPLSLECTVEGTSNPNLYWYRQAAGRGLQLLFYSVGIGQISSEVPQNLSASRPQDRQFILSSKKLLLSDSGFYLCAWSVLGKGNTIYFGEGSWLTVV.

This clone came up once. The chain uses TRBV19 and TRBJ2-1, with 7 nucleotides matching TRBD1. The CDR3 runs 16 residues. V lost 5 bases and J lost 4; bases outside the gene matches: 11. Per germline, CDR1 LNHDA and CDR2 SQIVND (reference sequence). CDR3 in amino acids: CASSLSGQHIYNEQFF. CDR3 nucleotides: TGTGCCAGTAGTCTGTCGGGACAGCATATTTACAATGAGCAGTTCTTC.

The chain recombines TRBV7-9 with TRBJ1-4; possible D gene TRBD1, 5 bases. CDR1 and CDR2 from the germline V gene are SEHNR and FQNEAQ (reference sequence). The CDR3 consists of 15 residues. Trimming took off 5 bases at V and 4 bases at J, with 14 bases between the two ends. For the CDR3, the DNA is TGTGCCAGCAGCCTAGGCAGGGAACTTAATGAAAAACTGTTTTTT. Residues: CASSLGRELNEKLFF.

The V gene is TRBV15, the J gene TRBJ1-6, with 10 bases fitting TRBD1. Germline values: CDR1 LNHNV, CDR2 YYDKDF (reference sequence). Trimming cost V 4 bases and J 8 bases; bases outside gene matches: 2. The CDR3 sequence is 14 residues long. The CDR3, as DNA: TGTGCCACCAGCACGACAGGGGGCGATTCACCCCTCCACTTT. This codes for CATSTTGGDSPLHF.

This clone has only one observation. V gene TRBV5-4 combines with J gene TRBJ2-2; D could derive from TRBD1 or TRBD2 (6 bases each). From germline, CDR1 is SGHNT and CDR2 YYREEE (reference sequence). CDR3 length: 15 residues. V lost 2 bases to trimming and J lost 0 bases, with 8 bases between them. Here the CDR3 reads CASSFGGPNTGELFF. For the CDR3, the DNA is TGTGCCAGCAGCTTTGGGGGGCCGAACACCGGGGAGCTGTTTTTT.

J is TRBJ1-5 and V is TRBV10-3, with a tentative D call TRBD1 (5 bases). CDR3 length: 13 amino acids. The germline gives CDR1 ENHRY, CDR2 SYGVKD. V lost 10 bases, J lost 0 bases, and 10 bases lay in between. Here the CDR3 reads CATSTDSNQPQHF. CDR3 nucleotide sequence: TGTGCCACCTCGACAGATAGCAATCAGCCCCAGCATTTT.

The genes are TRBV5-4 and TRBJ2-7, with 14 bases fitting TRBD2. Germline V gene sequence: CDR1 SGHNT, CDR2 YYREEE (reference sequence). This CDR3 spans 16 amino acids. V was pared by 4 bases and J by 2 bases, with 5 bases of the junction left unmatched. CDR3 bases: TGTGCCAGCAGCCCGGGACTAGCGGGGGAACCCTACGAGCAGTACTTC. Its translation: CASSPGLAGEPYEQYF.

This chain joins TRBV18 and TRBJ2-5, with TRBD2 matching 7 bases. Germline CDR1 reads KGHSH; CDR2 reads LQKENI. CDR3 length: 18 residues. With 3 bases clipped from V and 4 bases from J, the junction kept 17 bases outside the gene matches. The DNA for the CDR3 is TGTGCCAGCTCACCCAAGTCGTCAGGCCAGCGGGGACCAGAGACCCAGTACTTC. It specifies CASSPKSSGQRGPETQYF.